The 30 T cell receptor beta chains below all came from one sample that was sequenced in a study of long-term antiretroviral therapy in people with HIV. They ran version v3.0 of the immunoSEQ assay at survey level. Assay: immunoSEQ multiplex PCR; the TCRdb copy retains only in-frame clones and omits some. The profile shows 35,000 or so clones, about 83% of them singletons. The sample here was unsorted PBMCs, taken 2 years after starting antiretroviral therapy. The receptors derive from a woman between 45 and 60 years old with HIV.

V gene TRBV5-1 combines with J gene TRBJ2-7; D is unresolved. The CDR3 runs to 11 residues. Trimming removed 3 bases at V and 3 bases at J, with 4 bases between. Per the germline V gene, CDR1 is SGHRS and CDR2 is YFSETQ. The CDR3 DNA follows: TGCGCCAGCAGCTCCGACTACGAGCAGTACTTC. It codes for CASSSDYEQYF.

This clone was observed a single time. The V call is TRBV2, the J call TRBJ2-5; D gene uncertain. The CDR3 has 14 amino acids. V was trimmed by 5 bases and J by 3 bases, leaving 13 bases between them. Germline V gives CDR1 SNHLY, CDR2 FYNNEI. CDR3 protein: CASSRLSVKETQYF. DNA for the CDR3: TGTGCCAGCAGTAGGTTGTCAGTCAAAGAGACCCAGTACTTC.

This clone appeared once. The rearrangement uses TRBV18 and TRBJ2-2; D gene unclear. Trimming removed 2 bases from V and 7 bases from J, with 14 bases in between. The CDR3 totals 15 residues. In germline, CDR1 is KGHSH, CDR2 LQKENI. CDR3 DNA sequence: TGTGCCAGCTCACCAGACGCGATTCGAGTCGGGGAGCTGTTTTTT. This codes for CASSPDAIRVGELFF.

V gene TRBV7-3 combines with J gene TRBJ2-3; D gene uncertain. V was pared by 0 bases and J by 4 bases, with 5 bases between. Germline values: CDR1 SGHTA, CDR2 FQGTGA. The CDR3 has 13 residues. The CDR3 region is CASSLTPADTQYF. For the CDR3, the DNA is TGTGCCAGCAGCTTAACCCCCGCAGATACGCAGTATTTT.

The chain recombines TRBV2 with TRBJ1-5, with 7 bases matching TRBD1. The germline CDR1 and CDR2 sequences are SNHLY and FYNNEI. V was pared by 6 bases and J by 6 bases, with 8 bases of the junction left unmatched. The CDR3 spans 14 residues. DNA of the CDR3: TGTGCCAGCAGCCCAACAGGGGTTAGTCAGCCCCAGCATTTT. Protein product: CASSPTGVSQPQHF.

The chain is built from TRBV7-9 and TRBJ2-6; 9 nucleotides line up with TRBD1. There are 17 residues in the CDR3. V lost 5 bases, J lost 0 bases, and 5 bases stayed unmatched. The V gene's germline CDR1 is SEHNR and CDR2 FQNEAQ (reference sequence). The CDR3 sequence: CASSLGQGRSGANVLTF. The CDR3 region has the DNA TGTGCCAGCAGCCTAGGACAGGGGCGCTCTGGGGCCAACGTCCTGACTTTC.

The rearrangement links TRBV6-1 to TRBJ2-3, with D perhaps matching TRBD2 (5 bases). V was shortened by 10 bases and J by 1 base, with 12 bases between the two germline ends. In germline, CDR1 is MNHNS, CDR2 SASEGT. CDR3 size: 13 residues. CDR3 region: CATQPGGTDTQYF. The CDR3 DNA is TGTGCCACCCAACCCGGGGGCACAGATACGCAGTATTTT.

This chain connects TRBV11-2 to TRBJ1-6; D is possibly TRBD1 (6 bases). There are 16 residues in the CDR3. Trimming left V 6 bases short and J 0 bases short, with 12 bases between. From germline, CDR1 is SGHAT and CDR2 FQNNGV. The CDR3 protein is CASRDSSSSYNSPLHF. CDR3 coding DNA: TGTGCCAGCAGGGACAGTTCTAGCTCCTATAATTCACCCCTCCACTTT.

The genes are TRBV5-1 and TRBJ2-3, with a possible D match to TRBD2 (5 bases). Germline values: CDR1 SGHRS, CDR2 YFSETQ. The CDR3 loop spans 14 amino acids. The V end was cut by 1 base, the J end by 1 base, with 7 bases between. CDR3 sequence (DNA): TGCGCCAGCAGCTTGAGGACTCGCACAGATACGCAGTATTTT. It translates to CASSLRTRTDTQYF.

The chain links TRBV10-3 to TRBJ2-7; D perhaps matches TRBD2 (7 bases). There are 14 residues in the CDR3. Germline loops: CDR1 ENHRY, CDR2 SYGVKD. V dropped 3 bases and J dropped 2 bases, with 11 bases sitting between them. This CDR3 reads CAISEGGGPYEQYV. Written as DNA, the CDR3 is TGTGCCATCAGTGAAGGGGGGGGTCCCTACGAGCAGTACGTC.

CDR3 DNA sequence: TGTGCCAGCAGTTCCGGACAGGGGGCCACTGAAGCTTTCTTT. Its protein is CASSSGQGATEAFF. The J gene is TRBJ1-1, the V gene TRBV7-9; 11 nucleotides agree with TRBD1. The V gene end was trimmed by 6 bases and the J gene end by 4 bases; junction bases not matched to a gene: 4. Per germline, CDR1 SEHNR and CDR2 FQNEAQ (reference sequence). The length of the CDR3 is 14 residues.

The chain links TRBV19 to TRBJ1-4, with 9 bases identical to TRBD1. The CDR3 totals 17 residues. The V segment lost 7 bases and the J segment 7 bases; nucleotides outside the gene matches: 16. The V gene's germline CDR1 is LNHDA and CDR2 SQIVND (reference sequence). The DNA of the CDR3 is TGTGCCAGTAAGGCTCCGGGACAGGGAATTTTTAGTGAAAAACTGTTTTTT. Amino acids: CASKAPGQGIFSEKLFF.

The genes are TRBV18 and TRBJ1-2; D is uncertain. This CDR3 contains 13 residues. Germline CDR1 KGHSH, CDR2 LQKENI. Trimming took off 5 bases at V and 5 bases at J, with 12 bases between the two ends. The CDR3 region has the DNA TGTGCCAGCTCAACCAAGGTTGGTTATGGCTACACCTTC. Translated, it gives CASSTKVGYGYTF.

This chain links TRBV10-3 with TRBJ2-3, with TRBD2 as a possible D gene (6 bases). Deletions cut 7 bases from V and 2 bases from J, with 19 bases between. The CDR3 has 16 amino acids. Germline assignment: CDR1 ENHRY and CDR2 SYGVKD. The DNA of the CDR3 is TGTGCCATCAAGGAGAGTGGCATAGCGGCCACAGATACGCAGTATTTT. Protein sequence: CAIKESGIAATDTQYF.

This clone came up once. The CDR3 here is CAWSVGPYNEQFF. In nucleotides, the CDR3 is TGTGCCTGGAGTGTAGGGCCCTACAATGAGCAGTTCTTC. This chain links TRBV30 with TRBJ2-1; D unresolved. Germline lookup yields CDR1 GTSNPN and CDR2 SVGIG (reference sequence). The CDR3 totals 13 residues. V was shortened by 0 bases and J by 2 bases, with 5 bases between the two germline ends.

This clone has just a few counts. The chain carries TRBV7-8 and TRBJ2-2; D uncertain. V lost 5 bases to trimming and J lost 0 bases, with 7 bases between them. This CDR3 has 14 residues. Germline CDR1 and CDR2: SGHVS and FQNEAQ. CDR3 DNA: TGTGCCAGCAGCGTACGAGCGAACACCGGGGAGCTGTTTTTT. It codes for CASSVRANTGELFF.

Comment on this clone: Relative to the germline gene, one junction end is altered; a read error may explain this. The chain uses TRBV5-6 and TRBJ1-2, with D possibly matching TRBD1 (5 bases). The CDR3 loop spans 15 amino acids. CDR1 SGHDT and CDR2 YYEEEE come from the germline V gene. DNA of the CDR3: TGTGCCAGCACCTTGGAACGGGGACGCTACTCTGGCTACACCTTC. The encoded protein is CASTLERGRYSGYTF.

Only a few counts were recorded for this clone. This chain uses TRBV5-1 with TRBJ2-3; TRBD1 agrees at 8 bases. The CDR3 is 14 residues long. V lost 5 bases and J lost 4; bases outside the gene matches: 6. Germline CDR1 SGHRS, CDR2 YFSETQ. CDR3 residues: CASRLQGAADTQYF. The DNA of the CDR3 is TGCGCCAGCAGGTTGCAGGGGGCAGCAGATACGCAGTATTTT.

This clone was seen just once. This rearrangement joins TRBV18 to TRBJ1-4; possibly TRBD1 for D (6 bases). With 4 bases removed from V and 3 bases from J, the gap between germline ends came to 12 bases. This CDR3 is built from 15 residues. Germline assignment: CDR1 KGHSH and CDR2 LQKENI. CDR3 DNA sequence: TGTGCCAGCTCACAACTACAGGGAGCTAATGAAAAACTGTTTTTT. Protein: CASSQLQGANEKLFF.

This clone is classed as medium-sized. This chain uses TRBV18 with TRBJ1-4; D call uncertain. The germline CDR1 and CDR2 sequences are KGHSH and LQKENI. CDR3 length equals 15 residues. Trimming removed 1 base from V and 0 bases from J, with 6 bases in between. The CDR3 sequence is CASSPLGTTNEKLFF. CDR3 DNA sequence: TGTGCCAGCTCACCACTCGGAACAACTAATGAAAAACTGTTTTTT.

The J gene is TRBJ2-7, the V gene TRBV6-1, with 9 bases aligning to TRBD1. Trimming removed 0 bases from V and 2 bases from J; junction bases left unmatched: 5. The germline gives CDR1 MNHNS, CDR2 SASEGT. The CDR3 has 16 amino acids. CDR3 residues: CASSEAGQGLAYEQYV. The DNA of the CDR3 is TGTGCCAGCAGTGAAGCAGGACAGGGGCTAGCCTACGAGCAGTACGTC.

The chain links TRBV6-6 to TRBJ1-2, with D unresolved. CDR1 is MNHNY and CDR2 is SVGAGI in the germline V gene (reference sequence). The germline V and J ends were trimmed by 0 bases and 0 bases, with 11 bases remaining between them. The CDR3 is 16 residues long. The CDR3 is CASSYSGRSPNYGYTF. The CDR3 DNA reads TGTGCCAGCAGTTACTCGGGTAGGAGCCCTAACTATGGCTACACCTTC.

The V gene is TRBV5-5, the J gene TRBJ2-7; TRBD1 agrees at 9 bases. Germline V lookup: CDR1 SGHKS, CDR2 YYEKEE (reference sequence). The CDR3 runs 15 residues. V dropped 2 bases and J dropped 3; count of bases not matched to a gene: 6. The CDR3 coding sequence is TGTGCCAGCAGCTTAACAGGGGGCGCCGGCTACGAGCAGTACTTC. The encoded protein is CASSLTGGAGYEQYF.

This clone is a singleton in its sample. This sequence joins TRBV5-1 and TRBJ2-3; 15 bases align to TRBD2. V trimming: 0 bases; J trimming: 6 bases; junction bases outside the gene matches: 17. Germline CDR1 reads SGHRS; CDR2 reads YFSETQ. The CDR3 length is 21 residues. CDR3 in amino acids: CASSLANSWTSGGALSDTQYF. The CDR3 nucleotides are TGCGCCAGCAGCTTGGCCAATAGTTGGACTAGCGGGGGGGCCTTGTCCGATACGCAGTATTTT.

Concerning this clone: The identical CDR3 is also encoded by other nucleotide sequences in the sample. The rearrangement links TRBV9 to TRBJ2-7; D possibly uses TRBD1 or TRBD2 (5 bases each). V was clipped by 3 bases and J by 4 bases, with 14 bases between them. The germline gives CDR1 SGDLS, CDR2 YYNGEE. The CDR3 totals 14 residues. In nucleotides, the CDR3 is TGTGCCAGCAGCGGTCGGGACCTAACTTACGAGCAGTACTTC. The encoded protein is CASSGRDLTYEQYF.

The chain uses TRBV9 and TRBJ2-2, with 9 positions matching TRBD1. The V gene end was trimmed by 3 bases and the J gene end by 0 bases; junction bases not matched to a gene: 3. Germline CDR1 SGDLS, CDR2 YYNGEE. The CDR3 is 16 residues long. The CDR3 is CASSGTGGANTGELFF. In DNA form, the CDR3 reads TGTGCCAGCAGCGGAACAGGGGGCGCGAACACCGGGGAGCTGTTTTTT.

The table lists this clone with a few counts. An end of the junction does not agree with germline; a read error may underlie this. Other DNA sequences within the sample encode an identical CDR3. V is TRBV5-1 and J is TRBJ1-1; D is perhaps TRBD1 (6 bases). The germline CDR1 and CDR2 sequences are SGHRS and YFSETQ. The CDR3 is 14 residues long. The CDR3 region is CASSLGGMNTEAFF. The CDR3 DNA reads TGTGCCAGCAGCTTAGGGGGGATGAACACTGAAGCTTTCTTT.

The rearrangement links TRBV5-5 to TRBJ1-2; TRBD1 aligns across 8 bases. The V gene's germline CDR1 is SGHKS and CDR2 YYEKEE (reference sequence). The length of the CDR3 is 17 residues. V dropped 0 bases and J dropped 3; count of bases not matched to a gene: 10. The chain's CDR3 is CASSLAQVQGGDYGYTF. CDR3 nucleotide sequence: TGTGCCAGCAGCTTGGCGCAAGTACAGGGGGGAGACTATGGCTACACCTTC.

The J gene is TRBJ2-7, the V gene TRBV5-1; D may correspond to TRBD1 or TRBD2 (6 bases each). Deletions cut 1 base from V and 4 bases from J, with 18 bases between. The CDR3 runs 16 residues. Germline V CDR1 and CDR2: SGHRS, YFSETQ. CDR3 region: CASSLIATGAGYEQYF. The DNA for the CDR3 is TGCGCCAGCAGCTTGATAGCGACGGGGGCAGGATACGAGCAGTACTTC.

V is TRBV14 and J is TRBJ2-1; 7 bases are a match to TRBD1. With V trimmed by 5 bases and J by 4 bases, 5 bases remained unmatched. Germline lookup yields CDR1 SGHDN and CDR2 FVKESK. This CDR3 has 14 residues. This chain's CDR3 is CASSGRDRYNEQFF. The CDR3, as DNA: TGTGCCAGCAGCGGCCGGGACAGATACAATGAGCAGTTCTTC.